This record concerns one T cell receptor (beta chain) sequence. Its antigen is still unknown. The junction shows a germline mismatch at one end, possibly a read error. The source of the sample is a study of CD8 T cells in Susac syndrome (dated by TCRdb to 2018 to 2020). In terms of the full investigation: Of the Susac syndrome patients who were sequenced, eight were in clinical remission while 5 or 6 had clinically active disease. At blood withdrawal, Susac syndrome patients were therapy-naive, treated with corticosteroids (with IVIg additionally given to some), or treated with IVIg alone. Repertoire sequencing was used to test whether CD8+ T cell activation and differentiation in Susac syndrome was antigen driven. Clonality of the CD8+ T cell repertoire was compared between roughly 13 healthy donors, approximately 14 Susac syndrome patients and about 15 multiple sclerosis patients.

Peripheral blood CD8+ and CD4+ T cells from healthy donors, Susac syndrome patients and multiple sclerosis patients were profiled using high-throughput TCR beta sequencing. The Susac syndrome patients fulfilled recently defined diagnostic criteria for either definite or probable disease. Bulk CD8+ and CD4+ T cells were purified magnetically by negative isolation, whereas CD8+ TEMRA cells were enriched by FACS. Blood was collected in EDTA tubes and processed within 24 hours, with PBMCs isolated through density gradient centrifugation. PBMCs destined for TCR sequencing were cryopreserved in liquid nitrogen and later thawed in a 37 °C water bath. Purity of sorted or isolated CD4+, CD8+ and CD8+ TEMRA cells was at least 90%. The CDR3 sequence holds 14 residues, the cysteine and phenylalanine included. This entry keeps only the CDR3 DNA: 42 bases, framed from base 1. CDR1 DFQATT and CDR2 SNEGSKA were looked up in the germline V gene (reference sequence).

Summary of the overall study and its limitations: Clonal expansion was seen in Susac syndrome CD8+ repertoires, peaking in CD8+ TEMRA cells and being greater in clinically active patients than in remitting ones. The TCR sequencing and HLA analysis was acknowledged to have included a relatively small number of individuals. Around 16 and five Susac-specific public clones were found in the total CD8+ and CD8+ TEMRA repertoires, respectively.

RNA was extracted using the RNeasy kit, and roughly 0.5 to 1 microgram was reverse transcribed with random hexamers. The immunoSEQ multiplex PCR assay, which covers 54 Vbeta and 13 Jbeta segments, was used to amplify TCR beta CDR3 regions. PCR amplification bias was corrected by using a synthetic template baseline for primer optimization and computational correction. Concerning the study's data processing: Reads were annotated to V, D and J genes per IMGT and analyzed with immunoSEQ Analyzer, keeping only productive sequences. Clonality was calculated as one minus the Shannon entropy normalized by log2 of the number of productive unique sequences. For each patient and control, public and private clones were evaluated within the 100 most prevalent clones. Clones were defined as Susac-specific when absent from the healthy and MS cohorts, from 1052 published viral clones and from other ImmuneACCESS disease sequences. Clones were called with MiXCR by TCRdb after fastp trimmed the public reads at Q25, and only in-frame beta chains were retained. Each entry is one CDR3 protein sequence, shown with its most common DNA and genes. The V and J calls follow TCRdb's processing rather than the paper's. Here the sample has 120,000 or so distinct CDR3 sequences; about 93% occur a single time. Jointly, the top ten make up around 0.2% of the sample.

The source is a human donor with Susac syndrome. The specimen was CD8+ T cells from PBMCs. The sequence is built from TRBV20-1 and TRBJ2-7; the best D guess is TRBD2, with 5 bases matching. The base sequence is TGCAGTGCTAGGATTGGCCCGGACTCCTCCGAGCAGTACTTC. Its protein product is CSARIGPDSSEQYF.